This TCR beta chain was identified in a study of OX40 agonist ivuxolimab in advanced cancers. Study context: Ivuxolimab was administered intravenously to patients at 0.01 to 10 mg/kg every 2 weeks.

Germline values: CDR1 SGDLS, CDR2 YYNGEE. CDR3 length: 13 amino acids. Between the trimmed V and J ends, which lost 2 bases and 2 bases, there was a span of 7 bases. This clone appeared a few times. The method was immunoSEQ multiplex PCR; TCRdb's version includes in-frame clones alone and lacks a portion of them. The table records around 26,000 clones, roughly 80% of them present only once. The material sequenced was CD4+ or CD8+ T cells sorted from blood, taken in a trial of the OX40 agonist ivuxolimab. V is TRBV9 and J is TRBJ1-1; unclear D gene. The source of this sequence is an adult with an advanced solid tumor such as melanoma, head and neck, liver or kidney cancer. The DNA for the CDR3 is TGTGCCAGCAGCGTCGGGAGCAACACTGAAGCTTTCTTT. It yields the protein CASSVGSNTEAFF. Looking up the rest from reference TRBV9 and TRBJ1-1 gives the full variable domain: DSGVTQTPKHLITATGQRVTLRCSPRSGDLSVYWYQQSLDQGLQFLIQYYNGEERAKGNILERFSAQQFPDLHSELNLSSLELGDSALYFCASSVGSNTEAFFGQGTRLTVV.